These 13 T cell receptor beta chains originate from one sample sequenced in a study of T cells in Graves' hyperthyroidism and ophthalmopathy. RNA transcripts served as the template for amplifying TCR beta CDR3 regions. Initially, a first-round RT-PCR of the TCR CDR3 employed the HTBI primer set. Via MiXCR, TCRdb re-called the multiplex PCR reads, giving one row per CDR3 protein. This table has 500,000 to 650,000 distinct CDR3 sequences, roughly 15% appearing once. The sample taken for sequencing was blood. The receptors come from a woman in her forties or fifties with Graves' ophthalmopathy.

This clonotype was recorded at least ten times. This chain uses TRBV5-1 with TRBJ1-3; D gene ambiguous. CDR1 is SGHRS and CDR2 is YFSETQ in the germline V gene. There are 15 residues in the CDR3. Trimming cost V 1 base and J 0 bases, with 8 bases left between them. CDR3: CASSLSTNSGNTIYF. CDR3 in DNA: TGCGCCAGCAGCTTGTCCACAAACTCTGGAAACACCATATATTTT.

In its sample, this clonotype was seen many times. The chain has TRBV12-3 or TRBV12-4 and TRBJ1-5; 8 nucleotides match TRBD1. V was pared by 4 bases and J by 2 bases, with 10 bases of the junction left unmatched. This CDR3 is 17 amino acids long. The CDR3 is CASSSTGQGGGNQPQHF. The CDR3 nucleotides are TGTGCCAGCAGTTCTACTGGACAGGGAGGAGGCAATCAGCCCCAGCATTTT.

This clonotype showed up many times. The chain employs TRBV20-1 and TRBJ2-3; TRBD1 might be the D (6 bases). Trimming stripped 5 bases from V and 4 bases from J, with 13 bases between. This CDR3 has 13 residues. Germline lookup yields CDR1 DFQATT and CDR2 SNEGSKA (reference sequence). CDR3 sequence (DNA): TGCAGTGCTCGAACCTCAGGGGCAGATACGCAGTATTTT. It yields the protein CSARTSGADTQYF.

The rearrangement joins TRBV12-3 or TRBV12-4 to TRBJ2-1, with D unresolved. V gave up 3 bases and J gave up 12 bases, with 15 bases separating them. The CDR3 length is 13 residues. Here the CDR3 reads CASSFFGQTGQFF. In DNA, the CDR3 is TGTGCCAGCAGTTTTTTTGGTCAAACCGGGCAGTTCTTC.

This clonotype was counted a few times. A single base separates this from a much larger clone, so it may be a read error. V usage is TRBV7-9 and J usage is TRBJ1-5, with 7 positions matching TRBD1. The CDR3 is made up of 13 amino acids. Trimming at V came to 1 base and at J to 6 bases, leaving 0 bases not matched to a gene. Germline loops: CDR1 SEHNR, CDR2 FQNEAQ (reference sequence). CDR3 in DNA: TGTGCCAGCAGCTTAGAGGGGGCTCAGCCCCAGCATTTT. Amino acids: CASSLEGAQPQHF.

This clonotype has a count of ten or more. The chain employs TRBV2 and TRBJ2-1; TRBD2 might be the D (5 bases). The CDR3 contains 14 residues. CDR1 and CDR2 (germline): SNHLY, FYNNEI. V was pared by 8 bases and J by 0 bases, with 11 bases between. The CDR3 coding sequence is TGTGCCAGCGGGTCAGCGGCCTCCTACAATGAGCAGTTCTTC. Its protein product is CASGSAASYNEQFF.

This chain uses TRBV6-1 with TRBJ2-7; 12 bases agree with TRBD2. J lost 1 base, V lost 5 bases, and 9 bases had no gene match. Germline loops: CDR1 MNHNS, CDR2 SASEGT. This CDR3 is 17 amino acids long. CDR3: CASSSHGLAGGSYEQYF. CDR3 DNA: TGTGCCAGCAGTTCCCATGGGCTAGCGGGAGGGTCCTACGAGCAGTACTTC.

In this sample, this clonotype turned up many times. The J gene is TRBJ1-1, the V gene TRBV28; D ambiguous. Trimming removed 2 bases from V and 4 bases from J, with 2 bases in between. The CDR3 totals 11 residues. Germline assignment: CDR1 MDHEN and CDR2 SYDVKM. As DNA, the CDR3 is TGTGCCAGCAGTTTAACCACTGAAGCTTTCTTT. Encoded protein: CASSLTTEAFF. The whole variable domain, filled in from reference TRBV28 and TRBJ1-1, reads DVKVTQSSRYLVKRTGEKVFLECVQDMDHENMFWYRQDPGLGLRLIYFSYDVKMKEKGDIPEGYSVSREKKERFSLILESASTNQTSMYLCASSLTTEAFFGQGTRLTVV.

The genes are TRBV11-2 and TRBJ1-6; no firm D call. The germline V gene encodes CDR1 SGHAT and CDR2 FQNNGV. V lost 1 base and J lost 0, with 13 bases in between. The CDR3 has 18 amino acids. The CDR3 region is CASSLGSAFSSYNSPLHF. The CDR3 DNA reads TGTGCCAGCAGCTTAGGTTCAGCCTTTAGCTCCTATAATTCACCCCTCCACTTT.

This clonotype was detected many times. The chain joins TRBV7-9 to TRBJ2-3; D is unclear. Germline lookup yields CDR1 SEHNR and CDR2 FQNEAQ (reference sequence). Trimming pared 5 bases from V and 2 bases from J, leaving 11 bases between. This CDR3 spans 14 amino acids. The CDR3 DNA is TGTGCCAGCAGCACCAGAATTTCCACAGATACGCAGTATTTT. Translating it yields CASSTRISTDTQYF.

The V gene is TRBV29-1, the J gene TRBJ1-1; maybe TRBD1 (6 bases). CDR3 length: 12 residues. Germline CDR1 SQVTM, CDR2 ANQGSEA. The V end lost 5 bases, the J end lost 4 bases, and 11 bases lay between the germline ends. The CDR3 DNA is TGCAGCGTTTTGGGGGCAGGCACTGAAGCTTTCTTT. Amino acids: CSVLGAGTEAFF. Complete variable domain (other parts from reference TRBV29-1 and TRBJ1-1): SAVISQKPSRDICQRGTSLTIQCQVDSQVTMMFWYRQQPGQSLTLIATANQGSEATYESGFVIDKFPISRPNLTFSTLTVSNMSPEDSSIYLCSVLGAGTEAFFGQGTRLTVV.

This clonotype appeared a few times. The CDR3 DNA sequence: TGTGCCAGCAGTGAGTCCTGGGATACGCAGTATTTT. This gives the protein CASSESWDTQYF. The chain has TRBV25-1 and TRBJ2-3, with D hard to call. From germline, CDR1 is MGHDK and CDR2 SYGVNS. The CDR3 consists of 12 residues. Trimming stripped 3 bases from V and 6 bases from J, with 7 bases between.

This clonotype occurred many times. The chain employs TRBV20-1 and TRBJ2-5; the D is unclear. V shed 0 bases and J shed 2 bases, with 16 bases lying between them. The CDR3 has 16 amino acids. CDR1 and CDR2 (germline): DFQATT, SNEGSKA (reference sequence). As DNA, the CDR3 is TGCAGTGCTAGAGATTTCCCAGCGAAGTCTCAAGAGACCCAGTACTTC. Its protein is CSARDFPAKSQETQYF.